The 30 T cell receptor beta chains listed next were all sequenced from one sample in a study of blood T cell repertoires in COVID-19. Here immunoSEQ multiplex PCR was the method, and the copy in TCRdb shows in-frame clones only, minus some. The profile shows some 220,000 clones, about 84% of them singletons. The specimen sequenced was peripheral blood. The origin of the receptors is a human donor in a cohort sampled during active COVID-19.

This rearrangement joins TRBV11-2 to TRBJ1-6; D is unresolved. CDR1 SGHAT and CDR2 FQNNGV come from the germline V gene. V lost 5 bases and J lost 5, with 10 bases in between. The CDR3 is made up of 14 amino acids. The CDR3 bases are TGTGCCAGCAGCGCATGGGAGAATAATTCACCCCTCCACTTT. This gives the protein CASSAWENNSPLHF.

The chain has TRBV20-1 and TRBJ1-6; possible D gene TRBD1, 6 bases. Trimming shortened V by 3 bases and J by 6 bases, and 27 bases separated the two germline ends. This CDR3 is 19 amino acids long. In germline, CDR1 is DFQATT, CDR2 SNEGSKA (reference sequence). The CDR3 DNA reads as TGCAGTGCTAGTCGAGGGACATTCAATCCCCTTTCTCTTAATTCACCCCTCCACTTT. Protein product: CSASRGTFNPLSLNSPLHF.

There are a few counts of this clone. This chain joins TRBV6-4 and TRBJ2-3; TRBD2 aligns across 11 bases. Losses at the gene ends were 6 bases for V and 3 bases for J; bases not matched to a gene: 5. Germline V gene sequence: CDR1 MRHNA, CDR2 SNTAGT. This CDR3 contains 15 residues. CDR3 in amino acids: CASSRTSGSTDTQYF. The CDR3 DNA is TGTGCCAGCAGCCGAACTAGCGGGAGTACAGATACGCAGTATTTT.

The chain carries TRBV18 and TRBJ1-4; D is unclear. Germline assignment: CDR1 KGHSH and CDR2 LQKENI. The CDR3 extends over 14 amino acids. Trimming pared 6 bases from V and 5 bases from J, leaving 13 bases between. The CDR3 region is CASSESPSNEKLFF. The CDR3 bases are TGTGCCAGCTCCGAGTCCCCGTCAAATGAAAAACTGTTTTTT.

The V and J genes are TRBV19 and TRBJ2-2; 12 bases map to TRBD1. The V segment lost 6 bases and the J segment 4 bases; nucleotides outside the gene matches: 3. This CDR3 contains 15 residues. Germline CDR1 and CDR2: LNHDA and SQIVND (reference sequence). CDR3 region: CASRGQGAGTGELFF. The CDR3 DNA sequence: TGTGCCAGTAGGGGACAGGGGGCGGGCACCGGGGAGCTGTTTTTT.

The chain joins TRBV11-3 to TRBJ2-1; D gene ambiguous. The CDR3 runs 12 residues. Germline V lookup: CDR1 SGHNT, CDR2 YENEEA. Trimming shortened V by 5 bases and J by 8 bases, and 10 bases separated the two germline ends. The CDR3 is CASSPAGYEQFF. The CDR3 DNA reads TGTGCCAGCAGCCCCGCCGGGTATGAGCAGTTCTTC.

The genes are TRBV6-1 and TRBJ1-1; 7 bases match TRBD1. This CDR3 has 17 amino acids. Germline V gene lookup returns CDR1 MNHNS and CDR2 SASEGT. V shed 1 base and J 0 bases; nucleotides not matched to a gene: 8. CDR3 coding DNA: TGTGCCAGCAGTGAAGACCCGATGGGACAGCTGAACACTGAAGCTTTCTTT. It encodes CASSEDPMGQLNTEAFF.

The CDR3 coding sequence is TGTGCCAGCAGTTTATTGGCGGGACAGGGGAGGGAGTACGAGCAGTACTTC. It translates to CASSLLAGQGREYEQYF. V is TRBV27 and J is TRBJ2-7; 10 bases match TRBD1. The V and J ends lost 1 base and 4 bases, in that order; junction bases with no gene match: 10. Germline assignment: CDR1 MNHEY and CDR2 SMNVEV (reference sequence). The CDR3 length is 17 residues.

This chain joins TRBV10-3 and TRBJ2-3; 16 positions match TRBD2. The germline CDR1 and CDR2 sequences are ENHRY and SYGVKD. The ends lost 9 bases at V and 5 bases at J; junction bases unmatched: 8. The CDR3 length is 16 residues. In DNA form, the CDR3 reads TGTGCCATTTCCGGGACTAGCGGGGGGGCCGTAGATACGCAGTATTTT. Its translation is CAISGTSGGAVDTQYF.

The chain uses TRBV12-5 and TRBJ1-2; D is ambiguous. V lost 0 bases to trimming and J lost 7 bases, with 9 bases between them. The CDR3 is made up of 13 amino acids. Germline values: CDR1 LGHNT, CDR2 FRNRAP. CDR3 protein: CASGLVHSGGYTF. DNA of the CDR3: TGTGCTAGTGGTTTGGTACATTCGGGTGGCTACACCTTC.

The chain uses TRBV2 and TRBJ1-2, with a possible D match to TRBD1 (6 bases). V was clipped by 9 bases and J by 1 base, with 12 bases between them. The V gene's germline CDR1 is SNHLY and CDR2 FYNNEI. The CDR3 runs to 13 residues. CDR3 in DNA: TGTGCCAGTAATGGACAGCTTAACTATGGCTACACCTTC. This gives the protein CASNGQLNYGYTF.

This chain joins TRBV18 and TRBJ2-7; no reliable D call. This CDR3 is 13 amino acids long. The germline V gene encodes CDR1 KGHSH and CDR2 LQKENI. Trimming cost V 3 bases and J 3 bases, with 9 bases left between them. The CDR3 region is CASSPAGFYEQYF. In DNA, the CDR3 is TGTGCCAGCTCACCGGCAGGTTTCTACGAGCAGTACTTC.

This clone is a singleton in its sample. This chain joins TRBV7-9 and TRBJ2-1; 10 nucleotides agree with TRBD2. The CDR3 is 14 amino acids. V shed 5 bases and J 7 bases; nucleotides not matched to a gene: 5. Germline CDR1 is SEHNR and CDR2 is FQNEAQ (reference sequence). CDR3 sequence: CASSPSGRGNEQFF. The CDR3 nucleotides read TGTGCCAGCAGCCCAAGCGGGAGGGGAAATGAGCAGTTCTTC.

V usage is TRBV5-1 and J usage is TRBJ1-2; TRBD1 agrees at 7 bases. The V gene's germline CDR1 is SGHRS and CDR2 YFSETQ. This CDR3 region has 13 residues. V lost 6 bases to trimming and J lost 7 bases; unmatched junction nucleotides: 9. CDR3 protein: CASKGTGDAGYTF. The CDR3 region has the DNA TGCGCCAGCAAGGGCACAGGGGACGCTGGCTACACCTTC.

This sequence joins TRBV27 and TRBJ2-5; 8 nucleotides align to TRBD2. V was pared by 2 bases and J by 3 bases, with 2 bases of the junction left unmatched. Germline CDR1 and CDR2: MNHEY and SMNVEV (reference sequence). This CDR3 is built from 14 residues. For the CDR3, the DNA is TGTGCCAGCAGTTTACGAGCGGGGGAAGAGACCCAGTACTTC. It specifies CASSLRAGEETQYF.

The chain employs TRBV5-4 and TRBJ1-1; 7 bases align to TRBD1. Per germline, CDR1 SGHNT and CDR2 YYREEE (reference sequence). V shed 3 bases and J 5 bases; nucleotides not matched to a gene: 7. This CDR3 has 14 amino acids. CDR3 bases: TGTGCCAGCAGCTCCCCGGGACAGTGGACTGAAGCTTTCTTT. As protein: CASSSPGQWTEAFF. Together with reference TRBV5-4 and TRBJ1-1, the CDR3 gives the full variable domain: ETGVTQSPTHLIKTRGQQVTLRCSSQSGHNTVSWYQQALGQGPQFIFQYYREEENGRGNFPPRFSGLQFPNYSSELNVNALELDDSALYLCASSSPGQWTEAFFGQGTRLTVV.

The chain carries TRBV18 and TRBJ2-4, with TRBD1 matching 9 bases. The germline gives CDR1 KGHSH, CDR2 LQKENI. V was clipped by 3 bases and J by 11 bases; unmatched bases: 8. The CDR3 has 14 residues. In DNA, the CDR3 is TGTGCCAGCTCACCCTGGACAGGGGCCGGTCTTCAGTACTTC. Translating gives CASSPWTGAGLQYF.

The chain combines TRBV20-1 with TRBJ1-4; TRBD1 matches at 7 bases. From germline, CDR1 is DFQATT and CDR2 SNEGSKA (reference sequence). Unmatched junction bases numbered 6, after V lost 3 bases and J lost 8 bases. This CDR3 is 13 amino acids long. The CDR3 spells CSASHRGNEKLFF. In nucleotides, the CDR3 is TGCAGTGCTAGTCACAGGGGAAACGAAAAACTGTTTTTT.

The chain uses TRBV4-1 and TRBJ2-5; 8 nucleotides agree with TRBD1. The CDR3 loop spans 13 amino acids. Looked up from germline, CDR1 is MGHRA and CDR2 is YSYEKL. Trimming at V came to 5 bases and at J to 4 bases, leaving 3 bases not matched to a gene. Here the CDR3 reads CASSADRGETQYF. Written as DNA, the CDR3 is TGCGCCAGCAGCGCCGACAGGGGAGAGACCCAGTACTTC.

V and J are TRBV21-1 and TRBJ2-2; the table assigns TRBD1, which was not confirmed against the DNA. TRBV21-1 is designated a pseudogene. This CDR3 contains 17 residues. The CDR3 is CASSKALRDKNTGELFF. The CDR3 coding sequence is TGTGCCAGCAGCAAAGCGCTTAGGGACAAGAACACCGGGGAGCTGTTTTTT.

This rearrangement joins TRBV2 to TRBJ2-3; D unresolved. The CDR3 totals 11 residues. The V end lost 7 bases, the J end lost 2 bases, and 4 bases lay between the germline ends. CDR1 and CDR2 from the germline V gene are SNHLY and FYNNEI. The CDR3 region is CASTITDTQYF. The CDR3 nucleotides are TGTGCCAGCACCATCACAGATACGCAGTATTTT.

The CDR3 DNA sequence: TGTGCCAGCAGCCAAGTTAGGCGGGAGGGCACAGATACGCAGTATTTT. Its protein is CASSQVRREGTDTQYF. This chain uses TRBV3-1 (or the pseudogene TRBV3-2) with TRBJ2-3, with TRBD2 identical over 8 bases. With V trimmed by 1 base and J by 1 base, 4 bases remained unmatched. In germline, CDR1 is LGHDT, CDR2 YNNKEL (reference sequence). The CDR3 runs 16 residues.

The chain employs TRBV9 and TRBJ2-7, with unresolved D. The CDR3 extends over 14 amino acids. V shed 0 bases and J shed 6 bases, with 13 bases lying between them. Looked up from germline, CDR1 is SGDLS and CDR2 is YYNGEE. The CDR3 protein is CASSVDASSGEQYF. The CDR3 bases are TGTGCCAGCAGCGTAGATGCCAGCTCAGGCGAGCAGTACTTC. The whole variable domain, remainder taken from reference TRBV9 and TRBJ2-7, is DSGVTQTPKHLITATGQRVTLRCSPRSGDLSVYWYQQSLDQGLQFLIQYYNGEERAKGNILERFSAQQFPDLHSELNLSSLELGDSALYFCASSVDASSGEQYFGPGTRLTVT.

This clone was recorded once. This sequence joins TRBV5-6 and TRBJ2-3; 7 bases are shared with TRBD2. The junction had 4 bases not matched to a gene; V was cut back by 3 bases and J by 3 bases. The CDR3 has 14 amino acids. The germline CDR1 and CDR2 sequences are SGHDT and YYEEEE. DNA of the CDR3: TGTGCCAGCAGCTCCCGACTAGCAACAGATACGCAGTATTTT. This translates into CASSSRLATDTQYF. Full variable domain (remainder filled in from reference TRBV5-6 and TRBJ2-3): DAGVTQSPTHLIKTRGQQVTLRCSPKSGHDTVSWYQQALGQGPQFIFQYYEEEERQRGNFPDRFSGHQFPNYSSELNVNALLLGDSALYLCASSSRLATDTQYFGPGTRLTVL.

The rearrangement links TRBV19 to TRBJ2-7, with D tentatively TRBD1 (5 bases). Germline-derived CDR1 and CDR2 are LNHDA and SQIVND (reference sequence). The CDR3 runs to 14 residues. Trimming stripped 5 bases from V and 2 bases from J, with 13 bases between. In DNA form, the CDR3 reads TGTGCCAGTAGTGCGAAGCCAGGGACCTACGAGCAGTACTTC. It specifies CASSAKPGTYEQYF.

The rearrangement joins TRBV4-2 to TRBJ1-1, with D possibly matching TRBD1 (5 bases). CDR3 length: 15 amino acids. With 3 bases removed from V and 3 bases from J, the gap between germline ends came to 14 bases. Germline V gives CDR1 LGHNA, CDR2 YNFKEQ. CDR3 region: CASSHALQGDTEAFF. CDR3 coding DNA: TGTGCCAGCAGCCATGCGCTCCAGGGTGACACTGAAGCTTTCTTT.

CDR3 coding DNA: TGCGCCAGCAGCCAGATGGGGAGGGGGAGGGCAGATACGCAGTATTTT. Protein product: CASSQMGRGRADTQYF. This chain connects TRBV4-3 to TRBJ2-3; possibly TRBD2 for D (7 bases). The CDR3 length is 16 residues. Trimming shortened V by 3 bases and J by 4 bases, and 17 bases separated the two germline ends. Germline CDR1 is LGHNA and CDR2 is YSLEER.

The chain uses TRBV27 and TRBJ2-3, with D hard to call. Germline V gene lookup returns CDR1 MNHEY and CDR2 SMNVEV (reference sequence). V shed 2 bases and J shed 4 bases, with 10 bases lying between them. This CDR3 contains 14 residues. The CDR3 nucleotides read TGTGCCAGCAGTTTAAGTTTTTCGGCAGATACGCAGTATTTT. This encodes CASSLSFSADTQYF.

The chain has TRBV7-8 and TRBJ2-7, with 16 positions matching TRBD2. The germline V gene encodes CDR1 SGHVS and CDR2 FQNEAQ. Losses at the gene ends were 4 bases for V and 3 bases for J; bases not matched to a gene: 6. This CDR3 contains 17 residues. CDR3 sequence: CASSSGTSGGAVYEQYF. The CDR3 bases are TGTGCCAGCAGCTCCGGGACTAGCGGGGGGGCGGTCTACGAGCAGTACTTC.

The chain has TRBV5-1 and TRBJ2-5; D ambiguous. This CDR3 comprises 14 residues. Trimming removed 0 bases at V and 5 bases at J, with 11 bases between. In germline, CDR1 is SGHRS, CDR2 YFSETQ. The CDR3 is CASSLDPVGETQYF. DNA of the CDR3: TGCGCCAGCAGCTTGGATCCAGTTGGCGAGACCCAGTACTTC.